This T cell receptor beta chain was captured by sequencing in a study of blood T cells in healthy people across ages. Then a second PCR, running about 7 to 11 cycles, was carried out with a sample-barcoded 5' primer and a J-beta primer mix. TCRdb ran MiXCR on the 5' RACE reads and lists one entry per CDR3 protein. The sample shows around 1,700,000 distinct CDR3 sequences, about 30% of them seen only once. Germline loops: CDR1 MNHNS, CDR2 SASEGT. The CDR3 is made up of 15 amino acids. Trimming cost V 1 base and J 4 bases; bases outside gene matches: 4. J is TRBJ2-3 and V is TRBV6-1, with 8 positions matching TRBD2. The TCR comes from a woman aged 25 to 39 in good health. The source material was blood. The CDR3 DNA follows: TGTGCCAGCAGTGAAGTCACGGGAGGGTCAGATACGCAGTATTTT. This gives the protein CASSEVTGGSDTQYF.